Below, 7 T cell receptor beta chains from the same sample are listed, as sequenced in a study of cytomegalovirus exposure and HLA in healthy donors. Use of 60 Vbeta and 13 Jbeta primers characterized the PCR. Profiled with immunoSEQ multiplex PCR; TCRdb holds only in-frame clones, not every one. The sample lists some 120,000 clones; roughly 62% were seen once. The sample was PBMCs. These receptors originate from a man aged 25-45 years in good health and CMV-seropositive.

The rearrangement links TRBV2 to TRBJ2-7; 7 bases are shared with TRBD1. Looked up from germline, CDR1 is SNHLY and CDR2 is FYNNEI. This CDR3 has 14 amino acids. V lost 8 bases to trimming and J lost 3 bases; unmatched junction nucleotides: 10. Here the CDR3 reads CASVPGTELYEQYF. In DNA, the CDR3 is TGTGCCAGCGTTCCCGGGACAGAGCTCTACGAGCAGTACTTC. Full variable domain (remainder filled in from reference TRBV2 and TRBJ2-7): EPEVTQTPSHQVTQMGQEVILRCVPISNHLYFYWYRQILGQKVEFLVSFYNNEISEKSEIFDDQFSVERPDGSNFTLKIRSTKLEDSAMYFCASVPGTELYEQYFGPGTRLTVT.

The chain links TRBV13 to TRBJ2-3, with a possible D match to TRBD1 (5 bases). Germline CDR1 reads PRHDT; CDR2 reads FYEKMQ (reference sequence). CDR3 length: 16 amino acids. V was pared by 0 bases and J by 3 bases, with 13 bases between. The CDR3 region has the DNA TGTGCCAGCAGCTTAGGCAGGGTCAGGCCGACAGATACGCAGTATTTT. The encoded protein is CASSLGRVRPTDTQYF.

This rearrangement joins TRBV29-1 to TRBJ2-7; D uncertain. The CDR3 spans 11 residues. The V and J ends lost 5 bases and 3 bases respectively, with 8 bases between them. Germline loops: CDR1 SQVTM, CDR2 ANQGSEA. DNA for the CDR3: TGCAGCGTTCGGAACTACTACGAGCAGTACTTC. Amino acid sequence: CSVRNYYEQYF.

This sequence joins TRBV5-1 and TRBJ2-7; 7 nucleotides line up with TRBD1. The CDR3 runs to 17 residues. Losses at the gene ends were 4 bases for V and 7 bases for J; bases not matched to a gene: 20. The V gene's germline CDR1 is SGHRS and CDR2 YFSETQ. DNA for the CDR3: TGCGCCAGCAGCCCCGTGGGTCTTGGACAGGACCTGGGGGAGCAGTACTTC. It specifies CASSPVGLGQDLGEQYF.

This clone was detected once. The CDR3 nucleotides read TGCGCCAGCAGCCAAGGTTCAGGGCATAACTATGGCTACACCTTC. It translates to CASSQGSGHNYGYTF. The chain couples TRBV4-1 to TRBJ1-2; the D gene is possibly TRBD1 (5 bases). CDR1 and CDR2 (germline): MGHRA, YSYEKL. V gave up 1 base and J gave up 1 base, with 10 bases separating them. The CDR3 has 15 amino acids.

Concerning this clone: Different DNA sequences within this sample yield the same CDR3. The chain has TRBV19 and TRBJ2-5; the D gene is possibly TRBD2 (5 bases). There are 14 residues in the CDR3. V lost 3 bases and J 3 bases, leaving 11 bases between the germline ends. Looked up from germline, CDR1 is LNHDA and CDR2 is SQIVND (reference sequence). The CDR3 bases are TGTGCCAGTAGTATCAATCGGGGAAAAGAGACCCAGTACTTC. Residues: CASSINRGKETQYF.

This sequence joins TRBV5-1 and TRBJ2-7; D is undetermined. CDR1 is SGHRS, CDR2 YFSETQ, per germline. The CDR3 spans 15 residues. V lost 0 bases to trimming and J lost 0 bases, with 10 bases between them. CDR3 region: CASSLGGAPSYEQYF. The CDR3, as DNA: TGCGCCAGCAGCTTGGGCGGAGCCCCCTCCTACGAGCAGTACTTC.